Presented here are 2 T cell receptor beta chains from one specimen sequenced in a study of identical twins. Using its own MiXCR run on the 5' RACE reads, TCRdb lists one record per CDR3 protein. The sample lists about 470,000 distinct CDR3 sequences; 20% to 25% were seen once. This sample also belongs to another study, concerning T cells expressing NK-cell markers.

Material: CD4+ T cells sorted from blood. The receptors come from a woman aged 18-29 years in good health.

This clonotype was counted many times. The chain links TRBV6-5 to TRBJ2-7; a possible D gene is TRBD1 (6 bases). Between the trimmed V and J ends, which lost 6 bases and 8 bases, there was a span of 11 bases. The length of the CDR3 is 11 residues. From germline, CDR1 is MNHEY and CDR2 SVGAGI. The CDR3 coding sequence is TGTGCCAGCAGCCATCAGGGGAAGCAGTACTTC. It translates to CASSHQGKQYF.

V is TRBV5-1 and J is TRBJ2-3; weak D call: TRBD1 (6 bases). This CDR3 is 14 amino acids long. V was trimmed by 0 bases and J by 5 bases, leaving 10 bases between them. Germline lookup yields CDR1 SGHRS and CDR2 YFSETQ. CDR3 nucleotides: TGCGCCAGCAGCTTGGGGGGGCCTAAAGATACGCAGTATTTT. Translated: CASSLGGPKDTQYF.